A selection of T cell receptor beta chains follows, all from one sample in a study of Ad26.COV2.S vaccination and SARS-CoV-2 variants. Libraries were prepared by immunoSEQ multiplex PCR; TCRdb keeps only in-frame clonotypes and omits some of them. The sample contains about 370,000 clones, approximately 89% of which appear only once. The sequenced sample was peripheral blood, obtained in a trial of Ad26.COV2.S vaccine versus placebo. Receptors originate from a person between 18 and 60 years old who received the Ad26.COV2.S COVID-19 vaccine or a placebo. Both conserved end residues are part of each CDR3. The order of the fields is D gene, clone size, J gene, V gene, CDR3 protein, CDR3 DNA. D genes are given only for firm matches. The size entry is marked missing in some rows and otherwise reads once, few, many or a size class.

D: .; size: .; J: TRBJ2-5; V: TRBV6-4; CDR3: CASRDAMRETQYF; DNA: TGTGCCAGCAGGGACGCAATGAGAGAGACCCAGTACTTC
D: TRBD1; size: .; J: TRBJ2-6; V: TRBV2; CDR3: CASSDVRGISGANVLTF; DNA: TGTGCCAGCAGTGACGTCAGGGGGATCTCTGGGGCCAACGTCCTGACTTTC
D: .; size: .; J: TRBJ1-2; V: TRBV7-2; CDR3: CASSLDRVGGYTF; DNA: TGTGCCAGCAGCCTAGACCGTGTGGGTGGCTACACCTTC
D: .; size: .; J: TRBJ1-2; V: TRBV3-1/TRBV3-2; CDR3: CASSQANGLGGYTF; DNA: TGTGCCAGCAGCCAAGCAAACGGCCTGGGAGGCTACACCTTC
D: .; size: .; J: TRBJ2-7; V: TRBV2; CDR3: CASSGLSYEQYF; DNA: TGTGCCAGCAGTGGACTCTCCTACGAGCAGTACTTC
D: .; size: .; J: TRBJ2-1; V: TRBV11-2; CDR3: CASSPPPGVNEQFF; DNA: TGTGCCAGCAGCCCCCCTCCAGGGGTGAATGAGCAGTTCTTC
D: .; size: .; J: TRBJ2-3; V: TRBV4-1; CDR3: CASSLPSSGTFFTDTQYF; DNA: TGCGCCAGCAGCCTGCCTAGTTCCGGGACTTTCTTCACAGATACGCAGTATTTT
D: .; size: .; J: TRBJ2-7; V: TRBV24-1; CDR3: CATSDPRDLAYEQYF; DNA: TGTGCCACCAGTGATCCCAGGGATCTTGCCTACGAGCAGTACTTC
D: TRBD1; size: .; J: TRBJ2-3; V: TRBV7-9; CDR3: CASSFTGGEWDTQYF; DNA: TGTGCCAGCAGCTTTACAGGGGGCGAGTGGGATACGCAGTATTTT
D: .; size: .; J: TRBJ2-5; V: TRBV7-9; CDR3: CASTLGGVETQYF; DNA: TGTGCCAGCACGCTGGGGGGAGTTGAGACCCAGTACTTC
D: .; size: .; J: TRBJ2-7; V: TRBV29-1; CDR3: CSVELTDSPRGEQYF; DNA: TGCAGCGTTGAGCTCACCGACTCCCCGAGGGGCGAGCAGTACTTC
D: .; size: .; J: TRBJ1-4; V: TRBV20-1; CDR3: CSATDTVNEKLFF; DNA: TGCAGTGCTACTGATACAGTTAATGAAAAACTGTTTTTT
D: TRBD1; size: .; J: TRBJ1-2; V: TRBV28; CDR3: CASSLFPGQGASGYTF; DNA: TGTGCCAGCAGTTTATTCCCGGGACAGGGGGCGTCTGGCTACACCTTC
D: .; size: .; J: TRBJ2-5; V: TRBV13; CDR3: CASSSVTLQETQYF; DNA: TGTGCCAGCAGCTCCGTGACACTGCAAGAGACCCAGTACTTC
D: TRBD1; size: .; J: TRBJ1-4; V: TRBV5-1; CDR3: CASSFGTGGFRGNEKLFF; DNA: TGCGCCAGCAGCTTCGGGACAGGGGGTTTCCGCGGTAATGAAAAACTGTTTTTT
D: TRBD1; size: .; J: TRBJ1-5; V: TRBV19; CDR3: CASSNLGTENQPQHF; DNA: TGTGCCAGTAGTAACCTCGGGACAGAGAATCAGCCCCAGCATTTT
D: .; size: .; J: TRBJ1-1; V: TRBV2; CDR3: CASSAGRRAEAFF; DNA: TGTGCCAGCAGTGCGGGTCGAAGGGCTGAAGCTTTCTTT
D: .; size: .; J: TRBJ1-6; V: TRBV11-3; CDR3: CASSLYGAQGRNSPLHF; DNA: TGTGCCAGCAGCCTGTATGGTGCCCAGGGGCGGAATTCACCCCTCCACTTT
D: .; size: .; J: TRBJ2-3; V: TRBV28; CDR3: CASRGGLVTDTQYF; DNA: TGTGCCAGCAGGGGGGGCCTCGTAACAGATACGCAGTATTTT
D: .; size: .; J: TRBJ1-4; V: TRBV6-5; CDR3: CASSYSSGGEKLFF; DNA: TGTGCCAGCAGTTACTCGAGCGGAGGGGAAAAACTGTTTTTT
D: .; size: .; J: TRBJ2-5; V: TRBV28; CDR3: CASSPQRGQETQYF; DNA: TGTGCCAGCAGTCCCCAGAGGGGGCAAGAGACCCAGTACTTC
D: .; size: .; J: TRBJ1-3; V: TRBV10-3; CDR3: CAISGGSSGNTIYF; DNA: TGTGCCATCAGTGGGGGAAGCTCTGGAAACACCATATATTTT
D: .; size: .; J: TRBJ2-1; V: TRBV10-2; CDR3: CASSVKGDEQFF; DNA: TGCGCCAGCAGTGTGAAAGGCGATGAGCAGTTCTTC
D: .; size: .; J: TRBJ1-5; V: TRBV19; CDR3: CASSTRRDSPQPQHF; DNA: TGTGCCAGTAGTACCCGAAGGGACTCTCCGCAGCCCCAGCATTTT
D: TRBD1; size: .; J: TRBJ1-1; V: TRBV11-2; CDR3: CASSLAPGGPEAFF; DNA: TGTGCCAGCAGCTTGGCCCCAGGGGGTCCTGAAGCTTTCTTT
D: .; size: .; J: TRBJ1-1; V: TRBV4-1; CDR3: CASSQGDVNTEAFF; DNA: TGCGCCAGCAGCCAGGGGGATGTGAACACTGAAGCTTTCTTT
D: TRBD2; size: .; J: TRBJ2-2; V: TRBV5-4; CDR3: CASSSTSGSRGGELFF; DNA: TGTGCCAGCAGCTCCACTAGCGGGAGTAGAGGCGGGGAGCTGTTTTTT
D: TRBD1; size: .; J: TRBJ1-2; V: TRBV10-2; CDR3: CASSLTGQVNGYTF; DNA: TGCGCCAGCAGCTTAACAGGACAGGTCAATGGCTACACCTTC
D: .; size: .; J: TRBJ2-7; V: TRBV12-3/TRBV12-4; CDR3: CASSSGGEQYF; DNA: TGTGCCAGCAGTTCAGGGGGGGAGCAGTACTTC
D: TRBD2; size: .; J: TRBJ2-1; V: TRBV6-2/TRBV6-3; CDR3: CASSSLSGRIYNEQFF; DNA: TGTGCCAGCAGTTCCCTTAGCGGGAGGATCTACAATGAGCAGTTCTTC
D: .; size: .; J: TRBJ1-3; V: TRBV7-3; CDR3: CASSLSRTRAGNTIYF; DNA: TGTGCCAGCAGCCTCTCTCGAACCAGGGCAGGAAACACCATATATTTT
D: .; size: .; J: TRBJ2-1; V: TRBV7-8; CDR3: CASSPGGSGNNEQFF; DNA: TGTGCCAGCAGCCCAGGTGGTAGCGGTAACAATGAGCAGTTCTTC
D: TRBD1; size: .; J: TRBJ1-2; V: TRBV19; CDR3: CASRVQGLDGYTF; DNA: TGTGCCAGTAGGGTACAGGGGCTTGATGGCTACACCTTC
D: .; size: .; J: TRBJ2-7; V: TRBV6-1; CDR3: CASSDRGAREQYF; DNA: TGTGCCAGCAGTGACAGAGGGGCGCGCGAGCAGTACTTC
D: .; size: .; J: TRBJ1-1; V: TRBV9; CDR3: CASSVEGRNTEAFF; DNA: TGTGCCAGCAGCGTAGAGGGCAGAAACACTGAAGCTTTCTTT
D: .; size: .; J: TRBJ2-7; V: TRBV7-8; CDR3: CASRRGGEAYEQYF; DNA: TGTGCCAGCAGACGCGGCGGGGAGGCCTACGAGCAGTACTTC
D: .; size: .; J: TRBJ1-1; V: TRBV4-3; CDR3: CASSQEVAGPLVTEAFF; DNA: TGCGCCAGCAGCCAAGAGGTAGCAGGTCCTCTAGTCACTGAAGCTTTCTTT
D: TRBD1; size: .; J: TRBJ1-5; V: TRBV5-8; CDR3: CASSLGAGQGDQPQHF; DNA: TGTGCCAGCAGTCTTGGGGCGGGACAGGGGGATCAGCCCCAGCATTTT
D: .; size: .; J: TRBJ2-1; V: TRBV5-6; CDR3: CASSLGSGTGHNEQFF; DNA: TGTGCCAGCAGCTTGGGCTCTGGGACCGGGCACAATGAGCAGTTCTTC
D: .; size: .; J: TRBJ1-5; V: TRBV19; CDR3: CASSYRDGSNQPQHF; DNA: TGTGCCAGTAGCTACCGGGACGGAAGCAATCAGCCCCAGCATTTT
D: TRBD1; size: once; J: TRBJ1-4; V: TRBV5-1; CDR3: CASSAAGTEEKLFF; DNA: TGCGCCAGCAGTGCCGCCGGGACAGAAGAAAAACTGTTTTTT
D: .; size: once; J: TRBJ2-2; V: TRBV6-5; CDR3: CASISPGPNTGELFF; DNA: TGTGCCAGCATTTCCCCCGGACCGAACACCGGGGAGCTGTTTTTT
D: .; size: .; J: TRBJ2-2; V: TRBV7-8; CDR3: CASSLGQANTGELFF; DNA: TGTGCCAGCAGCTTAGGACAGGCGAACACCGGGGAGCTGTTTTTT
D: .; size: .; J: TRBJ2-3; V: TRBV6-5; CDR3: CASSYDRANTQYF; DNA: TGTGCCAGCAGTTACGATAGAGCGAATACGCAGTATTTT
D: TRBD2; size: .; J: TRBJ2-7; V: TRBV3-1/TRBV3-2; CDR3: CASSPRGGRIYEQYF; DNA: TGTGCCAGCAGTCCAAGGGGCGGGAGGATCTACGAGCAGTACTTC
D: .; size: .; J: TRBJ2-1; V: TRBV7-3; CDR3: CASSLEYSSYNEQFF; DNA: TGTGCCAGCAGCTTAGAATACTCCTCCTACAATGAGCAGTTCTTC
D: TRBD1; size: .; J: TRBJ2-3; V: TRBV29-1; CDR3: CSVDGDRGTDTQYF; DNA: TGCAGCGTTGATGGGGACAGGGGGACAGATACGCAGTATTTT
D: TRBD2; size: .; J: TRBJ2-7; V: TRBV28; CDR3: CASSLQGGDYEQYF; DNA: TGTGCCAGCAGTTTACAGGGAGGGGACTACGAGCAGTACTTC
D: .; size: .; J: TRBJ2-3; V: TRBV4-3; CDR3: CASSQDLANTQYF; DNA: TGCGCCAGCAGCCAAGATTTGGCAAATACGCAGTATTTT
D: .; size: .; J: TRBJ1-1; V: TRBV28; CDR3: CASSRNMNTEAFF; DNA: TGTGCCAGCAGCCGAAATATGAACACTGAAGCTTTCTTT
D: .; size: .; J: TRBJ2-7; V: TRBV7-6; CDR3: CASSPLGTYEQYF; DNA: TGTGCCAGCAGCCCTCTAGGTACCTACGAGCAGTACTTC
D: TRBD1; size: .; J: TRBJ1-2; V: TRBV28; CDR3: CASTQGALNGYTF; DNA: TGTGCCAGCACCCAGGGGGCGCTTAATGGCTACACCTTC